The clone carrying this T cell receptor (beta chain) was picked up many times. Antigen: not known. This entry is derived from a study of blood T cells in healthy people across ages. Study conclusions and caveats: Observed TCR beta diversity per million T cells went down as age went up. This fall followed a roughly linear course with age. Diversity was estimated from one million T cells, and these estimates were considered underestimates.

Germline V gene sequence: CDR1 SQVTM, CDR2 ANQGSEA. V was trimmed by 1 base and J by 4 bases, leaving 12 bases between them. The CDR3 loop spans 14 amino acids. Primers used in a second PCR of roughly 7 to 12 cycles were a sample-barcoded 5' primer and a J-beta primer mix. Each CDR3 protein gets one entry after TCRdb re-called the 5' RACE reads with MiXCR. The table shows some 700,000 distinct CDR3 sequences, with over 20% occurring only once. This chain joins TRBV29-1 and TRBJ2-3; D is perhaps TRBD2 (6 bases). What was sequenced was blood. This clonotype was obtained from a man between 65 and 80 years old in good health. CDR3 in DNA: TGCAGCGTTGAAGTGATCGGGAGCGCAGATACGCAGTATTTT. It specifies CSVEVIGSADTQYF.